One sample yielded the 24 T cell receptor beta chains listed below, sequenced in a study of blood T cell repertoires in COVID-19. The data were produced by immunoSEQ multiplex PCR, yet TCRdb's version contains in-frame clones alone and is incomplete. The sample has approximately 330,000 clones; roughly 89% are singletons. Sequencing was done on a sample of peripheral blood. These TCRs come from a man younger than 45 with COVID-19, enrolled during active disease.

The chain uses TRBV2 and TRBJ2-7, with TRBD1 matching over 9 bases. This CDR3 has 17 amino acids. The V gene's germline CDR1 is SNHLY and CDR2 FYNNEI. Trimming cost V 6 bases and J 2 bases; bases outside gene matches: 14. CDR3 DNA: TGTGCCAGCAGCCACTCCGGGACAGGGCCGACTACCTACGAGCAGTACTTC. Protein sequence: CASSHSGTGPTTYEQYF.

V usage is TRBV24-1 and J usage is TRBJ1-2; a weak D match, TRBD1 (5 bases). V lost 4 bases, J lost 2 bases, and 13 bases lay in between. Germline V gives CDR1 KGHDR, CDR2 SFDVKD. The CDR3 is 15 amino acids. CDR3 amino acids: CATSDSTAGNYGYTF. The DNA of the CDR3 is TGTGCCACCAGTGACTCAACCGCAGGGAACTATGGCTACACCTTC.

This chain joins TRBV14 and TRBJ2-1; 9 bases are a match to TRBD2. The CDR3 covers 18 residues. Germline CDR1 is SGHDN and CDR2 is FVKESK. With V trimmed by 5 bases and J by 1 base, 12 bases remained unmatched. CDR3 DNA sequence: TGTGCCAGCAGCTACTCGACCGGGACTAGCCAATCCTACAATGAGCAGTTCTTC. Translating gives CASSYSTGTSQSYNEQFF.

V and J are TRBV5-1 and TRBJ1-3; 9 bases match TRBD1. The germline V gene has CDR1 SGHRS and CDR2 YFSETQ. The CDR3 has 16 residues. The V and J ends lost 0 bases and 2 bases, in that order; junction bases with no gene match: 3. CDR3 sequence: CASSLDGTGTGNTIYF. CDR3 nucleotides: TGCGCCAGCAGCTTGGATGGGACAGGGACTGGAAACACCATATATTTT.

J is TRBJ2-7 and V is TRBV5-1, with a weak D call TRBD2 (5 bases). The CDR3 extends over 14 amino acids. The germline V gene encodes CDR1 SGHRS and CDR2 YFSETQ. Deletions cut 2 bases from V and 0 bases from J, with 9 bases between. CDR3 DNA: TGCGCCAGCAGCTTTAACGGGATCTCCTACGAGCAGTACTTC. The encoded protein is CASSFNGISYEQYF.

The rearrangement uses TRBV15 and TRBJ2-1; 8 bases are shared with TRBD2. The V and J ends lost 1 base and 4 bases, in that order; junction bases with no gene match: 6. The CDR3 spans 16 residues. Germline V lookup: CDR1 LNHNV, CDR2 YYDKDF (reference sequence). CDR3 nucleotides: TGTGCCACCAGCAGAGGGACGGGAGGGGTGTACAATGAGCAGTTCTTC. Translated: CATSRGTGGVYNEQFF. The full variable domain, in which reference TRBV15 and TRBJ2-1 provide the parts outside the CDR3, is DAMVIQNPRYQVTQFGKPVTLSCSQTLNHNVMYWYQQKSSQAPKLLFHYYDKDFNNEADTPDNFQSRRPNTSFCFLDIRSPGLGDTAMYLCATSRGTGGVYNEQFFGPGTRLTVL.

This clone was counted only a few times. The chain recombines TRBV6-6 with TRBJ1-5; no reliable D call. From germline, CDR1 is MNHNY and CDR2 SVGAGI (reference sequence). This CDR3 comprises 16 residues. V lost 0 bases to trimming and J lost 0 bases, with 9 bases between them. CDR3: CASSYSSVYSNQPQHF. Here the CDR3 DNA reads TGTGCCAGCAGTTACTCGTCGGTCTATAGCAATCAGCCCCAGCATTTT.

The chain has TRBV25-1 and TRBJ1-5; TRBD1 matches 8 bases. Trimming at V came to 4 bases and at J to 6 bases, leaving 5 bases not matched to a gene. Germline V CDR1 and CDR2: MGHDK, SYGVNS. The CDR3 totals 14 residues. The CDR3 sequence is CASSGQGASQPQHF. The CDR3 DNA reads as TGTGCCAGCAGTGGGCAGGGGGCAAGTCAGCCCCAGCATTTT. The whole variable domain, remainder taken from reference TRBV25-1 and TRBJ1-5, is EADIYQTPRYLVIGTGKKITLECSQTMGHDKMYWYQQDPGMELHLIHYSYGVNSTEKGDLSSESTVSRIRTEHFPLTLESARPSHTSQYLCASSGQGASQPQHFGDGTRLSIL.

The CDR3 nucleotides read TGTGCCAGCAGCTTAGAATGGCAGGGGGCGAACACCGGGGAGCTGTTTTTT. This sequence encodes CASSLEWQGANTGELFF. This chain uses TRBV11-3 with TRBJ2-2; 7 bases fit TRBD1. Germline V gene sequence: CDR1 SGHNT, CDR2 YENEEA. The CDR3 runs 17 residues. V lost 0 bases, J lost 0 bases, and 4 bases stayed unmatched.

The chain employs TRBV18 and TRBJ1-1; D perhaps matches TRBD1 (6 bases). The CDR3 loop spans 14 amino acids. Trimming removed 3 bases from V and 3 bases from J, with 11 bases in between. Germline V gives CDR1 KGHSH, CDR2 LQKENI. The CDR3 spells CASSPDSGDTEAFF. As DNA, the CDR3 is TGTGCCAGCTCACCGGACAGCGGGGACACTGAAGCTTTCTTT.

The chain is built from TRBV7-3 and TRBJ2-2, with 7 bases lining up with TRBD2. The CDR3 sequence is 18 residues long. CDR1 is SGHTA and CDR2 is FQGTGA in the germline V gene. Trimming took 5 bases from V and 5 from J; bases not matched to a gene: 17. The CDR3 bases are TGTGCCAGCAGCCCACGATCCGGGGTAGCGGGCGTAACCGGGGAGCTGTTTTTT. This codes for CASSPRSGVAGVTGELFF.

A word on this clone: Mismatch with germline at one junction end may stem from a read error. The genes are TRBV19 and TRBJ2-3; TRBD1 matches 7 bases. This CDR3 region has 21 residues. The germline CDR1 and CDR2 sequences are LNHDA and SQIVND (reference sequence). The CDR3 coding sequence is TGTGCCAGTAGTATATCGGTCACGCGCCGACGACAAGGGGGCCCCACAAATACGCAGTATTTT. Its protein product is CASSISVTRRRQGGPTNTQYF.

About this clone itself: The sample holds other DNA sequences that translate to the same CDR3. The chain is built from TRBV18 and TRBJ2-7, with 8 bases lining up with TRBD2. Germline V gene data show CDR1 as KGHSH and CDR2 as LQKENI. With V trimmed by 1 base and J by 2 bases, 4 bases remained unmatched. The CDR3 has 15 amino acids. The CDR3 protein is CASSPLTSGPYEQYF. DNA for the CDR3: TGTGCCAGCTCACCACTAACTAGCGGCCCCTACGAGCAGTACTTC.

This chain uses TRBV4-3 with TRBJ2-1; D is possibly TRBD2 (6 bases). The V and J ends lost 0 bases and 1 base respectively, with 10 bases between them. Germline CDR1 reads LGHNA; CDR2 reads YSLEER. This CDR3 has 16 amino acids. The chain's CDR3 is CASSQDNSGSYNEQFF. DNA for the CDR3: TGCGCCAGCAGCCAAGATAATAGCGGTTCCTACAATGAGCAGTTCTTC.

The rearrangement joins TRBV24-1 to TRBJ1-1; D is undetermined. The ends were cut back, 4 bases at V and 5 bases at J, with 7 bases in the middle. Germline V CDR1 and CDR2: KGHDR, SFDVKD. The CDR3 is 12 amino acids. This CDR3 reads CATSDAGTEAFF. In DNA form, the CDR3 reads TGTGCCACCAGTGACGCCGGGACTGAAGCTTTCTTT.

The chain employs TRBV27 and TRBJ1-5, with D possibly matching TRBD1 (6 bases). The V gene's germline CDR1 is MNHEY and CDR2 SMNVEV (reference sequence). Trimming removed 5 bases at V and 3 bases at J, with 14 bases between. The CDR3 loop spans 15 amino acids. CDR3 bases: TGTGCCAGCAGTGACCGGGGACACCTCAATCAGCCCCAGCATTTT. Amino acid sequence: CASSDRGHLNQPQHF.

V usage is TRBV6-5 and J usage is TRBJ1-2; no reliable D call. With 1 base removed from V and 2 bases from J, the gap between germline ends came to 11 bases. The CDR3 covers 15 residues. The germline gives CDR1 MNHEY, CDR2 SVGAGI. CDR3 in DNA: TGTGCCAGCAGTTACTTACCGGGGTCCAACTATGGCTACACCTTC. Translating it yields CASSYLPGSNYGYTF.

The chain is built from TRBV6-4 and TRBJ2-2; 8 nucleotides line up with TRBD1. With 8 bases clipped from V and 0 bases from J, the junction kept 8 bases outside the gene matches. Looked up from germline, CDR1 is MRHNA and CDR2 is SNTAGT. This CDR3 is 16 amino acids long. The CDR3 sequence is CASGKNRGSNTGELFF. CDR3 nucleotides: TGTGCCAGCGGCAAGAACAGGGGGTCGAACACCGGGGAGCTGTTTTTT.

The CDR3 here is CASSPGTGNGNYGYTF. CDR3 bases: TGTGCCAGCAGTCCCGGGACAGGGAATGGCAACTATGGCTACACCTTC. J is TRBJ1-2 and V is TRBV2, with 9 bases identical to TRBD1. After removal of 5 bases from V and 2 bases from J, the junction contained 9 bases not matched to a gene. The germline V gene has CDR1 SNHLY and CDR2 FYNNEI. The CDR3 spans 16 residues.

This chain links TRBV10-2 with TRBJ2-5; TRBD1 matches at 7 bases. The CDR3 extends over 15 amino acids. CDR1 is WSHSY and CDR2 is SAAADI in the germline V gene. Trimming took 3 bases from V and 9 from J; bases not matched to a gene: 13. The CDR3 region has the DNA TGCGCCAGCAGTGAAGGGCAGGGGGTTCTGGGACCCCAGTACTTC. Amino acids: CASSEGQGVLGPQYF.

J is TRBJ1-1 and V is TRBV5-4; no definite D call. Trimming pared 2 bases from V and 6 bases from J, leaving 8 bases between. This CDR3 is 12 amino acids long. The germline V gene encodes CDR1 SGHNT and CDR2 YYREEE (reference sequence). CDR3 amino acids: CASSLSGAEAFF. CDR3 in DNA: TGTGCCAGCAGCTTAAGCGGGGCTGAAGCTTTCTTT.

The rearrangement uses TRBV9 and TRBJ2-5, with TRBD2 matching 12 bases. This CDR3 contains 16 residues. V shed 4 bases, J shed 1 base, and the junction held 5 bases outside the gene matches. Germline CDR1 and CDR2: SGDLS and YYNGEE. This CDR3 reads CASSRGLAGIQETQYF. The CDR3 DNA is TGTGCCAGCAGCCGAGGACTAGCGGGGATCCAAGAGACCCAGTACTTC.

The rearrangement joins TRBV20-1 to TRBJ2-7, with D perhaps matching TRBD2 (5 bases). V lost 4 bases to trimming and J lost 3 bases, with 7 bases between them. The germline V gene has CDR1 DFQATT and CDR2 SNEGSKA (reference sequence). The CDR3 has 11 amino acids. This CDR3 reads CSATRDYEQYF. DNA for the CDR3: TGCAGTGCTACCCGGGACTACGAGCAGTACTTC.

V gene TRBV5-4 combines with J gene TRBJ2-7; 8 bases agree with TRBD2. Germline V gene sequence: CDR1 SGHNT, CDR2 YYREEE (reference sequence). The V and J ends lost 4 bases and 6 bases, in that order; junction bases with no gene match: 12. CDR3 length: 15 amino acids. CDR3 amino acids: CASSRRGGRSPEQYF. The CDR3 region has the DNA TGTGCCAGCAGCCGCCGGGGGGGCAGAAGTCCCGAGCAGTACTTC. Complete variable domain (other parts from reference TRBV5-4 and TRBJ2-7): ETGVTQSPTHLIKTRGQQVTLRCSSQSGHNTVSWYQQALGQGPQFIFQYYREEENGRGNFPPRFSGLQFPNYSSELNVNALELDDSALYLCASSRRGGRSPEQYFGPGTRLTVT.